These T cell receptor beta chains were read from a single sample in a study of Graves' ophthalmopathy and Graves' hyperthyroidism. TCRdb fed the multiplex PCR reads into MiXCR, producing one record per CDR3 protein. The sample gives 200,000 to 250,000 distinct CDR3 sequences, around 42% of which show up once; less than 60% is in the top ten. The source material was peripheral blood. The receptors come from an adult man with Graves' ophthalmopathy. Both conserved end residues are trimmed from each CDR3. Fields, in order: V gene, CDR3 protein.

>TRBV29-1
SVGQGGQNTEAF
>TRBV25-1
ASSAGTGNSPLH
>TRBV20-1
SARSTGDVTEAF
>TRBV15
ATSRDRGFNEKLF
>TRBV19
ASATGDPIMNTEAF
>TRBV11-2
ASSPSASQETQY
>TRBV15
ATSRDRLGYT
>TRBV7-9
ASSLEGFLYEQY
>TRBV19
ASSIEGFHEQY
>TRBV20-1
SAPRQEAGGLTF
>TRBV2
ASSLTGVRTEAF
>TRBV6-5
ASSRGQGFGETQY
>TRBV24-1
ATSDSDRNYGYT
>TRBV19
ASRLGNEETQY
>TRBV20-1
SARREDSYEQY
>TRBV6-1
ASSGLNRGYGYT
>TRBV12-3/TRBV12-4
ASSPMQVDRQPQH
>TRBV7-9
ASSTPTGYEQY
>TRBV5-6
ASSRGRFGGNTIY
>TRBV2
ASSARQDDGYT
>TRBV25-1
ASSEMTGANVLT
>TRBV24-1
ATRGDSSYEQY
>TRBV2
ASSPTGSTGELF
>TRBV7-8
ASSLTATGAGGYT
>TRBV6-5
ASTDRGGGPEAF
>TRBV7-2
ASSSGTSGGFEQY
>TRBV9
ASSVRRQGVTGELF